These 28 T cell receptor beta chains came from one sample sequenced in a study of cytomegalovirus exposure and HLA in healthy donors. Primers for the PCR totalled 60 Vbeta and 13 Jbeta. Clones were read by immunoSEQ multiplex PCR, and TCRdb kept only the in-frame ones, dropping some. The sample has roughly 110,000 clones, and its top ten clones hold approximately 6.2%. The sequenced sample consisted of PBMCs. These receptors were collected from a man between 40 and 49 years old in good health and CMV-seropositive.

This rearrangement joins TRBV5-1 to TRBJ2-2; D is possibly TRBD2 (5 bases). Trimming shortened V by 4 bases and J by 3 bases, and 13 bases separated the two germline ends. Germline CDR1 reads SGHRS; CDR2 reads YFSETQ. The CDR3 sequence is 15 residues long. The CDR3 reads CASSPQAGYTGELFF. The CDR3 bases are TGCGCCAGCAGCCCCCAGGCGGGCTACACCGGGGAGCTGTTTTTT.

This chain joins TRBV29-1 and TRBJ1-3; TRBD1 agrees at 10 bases. The CDR3 spans 14 residues. Germline values: CDR1 SQVTM, CDR2 ANQGSEA. The junction had 2 bases not matched to a gene; V was cut back by 5 bases and J by 1 base. CDR3 sequence (DNA): TGCAGCGTTACGGACAGGGGGTCTGGAAACACCATATATTTT. It codes for CSVTDRGSGNTIYF.

J is TRBJ2-7 and V is TRBV7-3, with D perhaps matching TRBD2 (6 bases). Germline V gene lookup returns CDR1 SGHTA and CDR2 FQGTGA. The CDR3 covers 15 residues. V was cut by 0 bases and J by 1 base, with 10 bases left in between. CDR3 in DNA: TGTGCCAGCAGCTTAACGCGCGGGGCGTCCTACGAGCAGTACTTC. Residues: CASSLTRGASYEQYF.

The chain is built from TRBV6-5 and TRBJ1-4; D is unclear. CDR1 and CDR2 (germline): MNHEY, SVGAGI. V was pared by 6 bases and J by 10 bases, with 18 bases between. CDR3 length equals 14 residues. The CDR3 coding sequence is TGTGCCAGCAGCTACGCAGTCGACATTGCAAAACTGTTTTTT. It translates to CASSYAVDIAKLFF.

The V gene is TRBV25-1, the J gene TRBJ2-3; D gene unclear. Trimming took 6 bases from V and 1 from J, leaving 11 bases between them. CDR1 and CDR2 (germline): MGHDK, SYGVNS. CDR3 length equals 14 residues. DNA for the CDR3: TGTGCCAGCAGCTCCTCTACAGGCACAGATACGCAGTATTTT. Its translation: CASSSSTGTDTQYF.

The CDR3 bases are TGTGCCAGCAGTGACAGGGGGTTTACTGAAGCTTTCTTT. Its protein is CASSDRGFTEAFF. The chain combines TRBV2 with TRBJ1-1, with 7 bases fitting TRBD1. V shed 3 bases, J shed 5 bases, and the junction held 3 bases outside the gene matches. From germline, CDR1 is SNHLY and CDR2 FYNNEI. This CDR3 comprises 13 residues.

The chain combines TRBV7-2 with TRBJ1-2; TRBD1 aligns across 8 bases. The junction had 6 bases not matched to a gene; V was cut back by 5 bases and J by 1 base. This CDR3 region has 15 residues. The germline CDR1 and CDR2 sequences are SGHTA and FQGNSA. The DNA of the CDR3 is TGTGCCAGCAGCACAGGGACAGGTGATAACTATGGCTACACCTTC. Translated, it gives CASSTGTGDNYGYTF. Based on the CDR3 plus reference TRBV7-2 and TRBJ1-2, the full variable domain is GAGVSQSPSNKVTEKGKDVELRCDPISGHTALYWYRQSLGQGLEFLIYFQGNSAPDKSGLPSDRFSAERTGGSVSTLTIQRTQQEDSAVYLCASSTGTGDNYGYTFGSGTRLTVV.

The chain recombines TRBV4-2 with TRBJ2-2, with 11 positions matching TRBD2. Germline V gene sequence: CDR1 LGHNA, CDR2 YNFKEQ. V shed 4 bases, J shed 7 bases, and the junction held 11 bases outside the gene matches. The CDR3 runs to 17 residues. CDR3 DNA: TGTGCCAGCAGCCTTCGGGGGACCGGGACTAGCGGCGGGGAGCTGTTTTTT. This codes for CASSLRGTGTSGGELFF.

The V gene is TRBV4-1, the J gene TRBJ1-4; a weak D match, TRBD1 (6 bases). This CDR3 spans 15 amino acids. From germline, CDR1 is MGHRA and CDR2 YSYEKL. V was shortened by 4 bases and J by 3 bases, with 12 bases between the two germline ends. The CDR3 sequence is CASSLWTEPNEKLFF. The CDR3 DNA reads as TGCGCCAGCAGCCTTTGGACAGAACCTAATGAAAAACTGTTTTTT.

The rearrangement joins TRBV19 to TRBJ1-2; D gene ambiguous. The CDR3 runs 13 residues. Per the germline V gene, CDR1 is LNHDA and CDR2 is SQIVND (reference sequence). Between the trimmed V and J ends, which lost 0 bases and 8 bases, there was a span of 10 bases. The CDR3 sequence: CASSIDRTTGYTF. The CDR3 DNA sequence: TGTGCCAGTAGTATAGATCGGACTACCGGCTACACCTTC.

This chain connects TRBV25-1 to TRBJ2-3; 13 bases align to TRBD2. The germline gives CDR1 MGHDK, CDR2 SYGVNS. The ends lost 1 base at V and 4 bases at J; junction bases unmatched: 8. The length of the CDR3 is 18 residues. CDR3: CASSESWTSGSSADTQYF. In DNA, the CDR3 is TGTGCCAGCAGTGAATCCTGGACTAGCGGGAGTTCGGCAGATACGCAGTATTTT. Variable domain in full (rest from reference TRBV25-1 and TRBJ2-3): EADIYQTPRYLVIGTGKKITLECSQTMGHDKMYWYQQDPGMELHLIHYSYGVNSTEKGDLSSESTVSRIRTEHFPLTLESARPSHTSQYLCASSESWTSGSSADTQYFGPGTRLTVL.

The J gene is TRBJ2-1, the V gene TRBV5-1, with TRBD2 matching 7 bases. The CDR3 sequence is 15 residues long. The V and J ends lost 1 base and 9 bases, in that order; junction bases with no gene match: 10. Per the germline V gene, CDR1 is SGHRS and CDR2 is YFSETQ. The CDR3 DNA reads TGCGCCAGCAGCTTGCTAGCGGACACATTGGGTGAGCAGTTCTTC. This gives the protein CASSLLADTLGEQFF. The entire variable domain, with the rest obtained from reference TRBV5-1 and TRBJ2-1, is as follows: KAGVTQTPRYLIKTRGQQVTLSCSPISGHRSVSWYQQTPGQGLQFLFEYFSETQRNKGNFPGRFSGRQFSNSRSEMNVSTLELGDSALYLCASSLLADTLGEQFFGPGTRLTVL.

CDR3 in amino acids: CASSREPGLVSDEQYF. DNA of the CDR3: TGCGCCAGCAGCCGCGAGCCGGGACTAGTTAGCGACGAGCAGTACTTC. V gene TRBV5-1 combines with J gene TRBJ2-7; 8 nucleotides match TRBD2. J lost 5 bases, V lost 4 bases, and 14 bases had no gene match. CDR1 and CDR2 from the germline V gene are SGHRS and YFSETQ. There are 16 residues in the CDR3.

The gene calls are TRBV7-2 and TRBJ2-5; tentative D call: TRBD1 (6 bases). Trimming left V 1 base short and J 1 base short, with 10 bases between. Germline V gene data show CDR1 as SGHTA and CDR2 as FQGNSA. The CDR3 is made up of 15 amino acids. DNA for the CDR3: TGTGCCAGCAGCTTAGTGTTACAGGGCCAAGAGACCCAGTACTTC. Translation gives CASSLVLQGQETQYF.

The rearrangement links TRBV6-1 to TRBJ2-7; 9 positions match TRBD1. The J segment lost 0 bases and the V segment lost 4 bases, leaving 19 bases of the junction unmatched. Germline values: CDR1 MNHNS, CDR2 SASEGT. The CDR3 is 20 amino acids. In DNA, the CDR3 is TGTGCCAGCAGTGTTCCCGGACAGGGGTTCTTCAGCGGGCACTCCTACGAGCAGTACTTC. Protein sequence: CASSVPGQGFFSGHSYEQYF.

The chain is built from TRBV27 and TRBJ2-5; 10 bases are shared with TRBD2. CDR1 MNHEY and CDR2 SMNVEV come from the germline V gene (reference sequence). The CDR3 contains 16 residues. The V gene end was trimmed by 0 bases and the J gene end by 7 bases; junction bases not matched to a gene: 8. The CDR3 loop reads CASSLSLAGTSGTQYF. In nucleotides, the CDR3 is TGTGCCAGCAGTTTATCACTAGCGGGAACCTCGGGGACCCAGTACTTC.

The chain links TRBV6-5 to TRBJ1-2; D is undetermined. In germline, CDR1 is MNHEY, CDR2 SVGAGI. Trimming left V 2 bases short and J 4 bases short, with 11 bases between. The CDR3 sequence is 14 residues long. CDR3 loop: CASSYRERRYGYTF. The CDR3 bases are TGTGCCAGCAGTTACAGGGAGCGTCGCTATGGCTACACCTTC.

As DNA, the CDR3 is TGTGCCAGCTCACCTCGGAGGGGGGGGAATAGCAATCAGCCCCAGCATTTT. This codes for CASSPRRGGNSNQPQHF. The chain joins TRBV18 to TRBJ1-5; weak D call: TRBD1 (6 bases). The V end was cut by 3 bases, the J end by 0 bases, with 15 bases between. Germline-derived CDR1 and CDR2 are KGHSH and LQKENI. The CDR3 length is 17 residues.

V and J are TRBV5-6 and TRBJ1-5; the match to TRBD1 covers 10 bases. Germline CDR1 is SGHDT and CDR2 is YYEEEE. The CDR3 consists of 15 residues. Losses at the gene ends were 4 bases for V and 1 base for J; bases not matched to a gene: 2. The CDR3 loop reads CASSPDRGSNQPQHF. CDR3 DNA sequence: TGTGCCAGCAGCCCGGACAGGGGGAGCAATCAGCCCCAGCATTTT.

This chain uses TRBV4-1 with TRBJ2-7; D gene ambiguous. The CDR3 is 11 amino acids. In germline, CDR1 is MGHRA, CDR2 YSYEKL. V was trimmed by 5 bases and J by 7 bases, leaving 9 bases between them. CDR3 residues: CASSSGIEQYF. The CDR3 DNA is TGCGCCAGCAGCTCCGGTATAGAGCAGTACTTC.

With respect to this clone: It is unclear where the CDR3 begins or ends on the DNA, so no DNA is shown, and the CDR3 is as TCRdb lists it. The chain uses TRBV30 and TRBJ2-1; no check of the table's D call, TRBD2, against the DNA was made. The CDR3 totals 14 residues, both ends included. Germline V gene sequence: CDR1 GTSNPN, CDR2 SVGIG (reference sequence). The CDR3: CALVAEYSCNEQFF.

The rearrangement joins TRBV7-2 to TRBJ2-3; TRBD2 aligns across 11 bases. Trimming removed 3 bases from V and 1 base from J; junction bases left unmatched: 3. The CDR3 totals 16 residues. From germline, CDR1 is SGHTA and CDR2 FQGNSA. DNA for the CDR3: TGTGCCAGCAGCTTTAGCGGGAGGGGGGGCACAGATACGCAGTATTTT. Its protein is CASSFSGRGGTDTQYF.

The J gene is TRBJ2-7, the V gene TRBV19; 10 bases line up with TRBD1. The CDR3 contains 16 residues. Germline V CDR1 and CDR2: LNHDA, SQIVND (reference sequence). Trimming removed 7 bases from V and 5 bases from J; junction bases left unmatched: 14. The CDR3 region has the DNA TGTGCCAGTACTTCTGGGACAGGGGCGCCTCTAGACGAGCAGTACTTC. It is translated as CASTSGTGAPLDEQYF.

The chain employs TRBV9 and TRBJ2-2; TRBD2 aligns across 7 bases. CDR1 is SGDLS and CDR2 is YYNGEE in the germline V gene. J gave up 3 bases and V 4 bases, and 9 bases lay outside the gene matches. This CDR3 is 16 amino acids long. CDR3: CASSPRPAGYTGELFF. DNA of the CDR3: TGTGCCAGCAGCCCCCGACCAGCGGGGTACACCGGGGAGCTGTTTTTT.

Notes on this clone: An end of the junction differs from the germline gene, which may be a read error. The chain employs TRBV6-1 and TRBJ2-3, with D perhaps TRBD2 (6 bases). Germline values: CDR1 MNHNS, CDR2 SASEGT. There are 14 residues in the CDR3. CDR3 amino acids: CASSESGGLPLKDF. In DNA form, the CDR3 reads TGTGCCAGCAGTGAAAGTGGGGGACTCCCTCTTAAGGATTTT.

The gene calls are TRBV28 and TRBJ1-3, with 7 bases fitting TRBD1. CDR3 length: 16 amino acids. Germline trimming cut 6 bases from V and 4 bases from J; bases unmatched to any gene: 12. Germline loops: CDR1 MDHEN, CDR2 SYDVKM. For the CDR3, the DNA is TGTGCCAGCAGGTTGTACAATAGACAGGGCGGAAACACCATATATTTT. Translating gives CASRLYNRQGGNTIYF.

The chain is built from TRBV2 and TRBJ2-3; TRBD1 matches 9 bases. Losses at the gene ends were 6 bases for V and 2 bases for J; bases not matched to a gene: 6. The CDR3 runs to 15 residues. CDR1 SNHLY and CDR2 FYNNEI come from the germline V gene. CDR3 sequence (DNA): TGTGCCAGCAGCGGACAGGGGACTTACACAGATACGCAGTATTTT. It codes for CASSGQGTYTDTQYF.

The rearrangement links TRBV11-2 to TRBJ1-1; D gene unclear. The CDR3 loop spans 12 amino acids. The germline V gene encodes CDR1 SGHAT and CDR2 FQNNGV. Trimming shortened V by 1 base and J by 10 bases, and 10 bases separated the two germline ends. This chain's CDR3 is CASSLASGGAFF. In nucleotides, the CDR3 is TGTGCCAGCAGCTTAGCGTCTGGAGGAGCTTTCTTT.